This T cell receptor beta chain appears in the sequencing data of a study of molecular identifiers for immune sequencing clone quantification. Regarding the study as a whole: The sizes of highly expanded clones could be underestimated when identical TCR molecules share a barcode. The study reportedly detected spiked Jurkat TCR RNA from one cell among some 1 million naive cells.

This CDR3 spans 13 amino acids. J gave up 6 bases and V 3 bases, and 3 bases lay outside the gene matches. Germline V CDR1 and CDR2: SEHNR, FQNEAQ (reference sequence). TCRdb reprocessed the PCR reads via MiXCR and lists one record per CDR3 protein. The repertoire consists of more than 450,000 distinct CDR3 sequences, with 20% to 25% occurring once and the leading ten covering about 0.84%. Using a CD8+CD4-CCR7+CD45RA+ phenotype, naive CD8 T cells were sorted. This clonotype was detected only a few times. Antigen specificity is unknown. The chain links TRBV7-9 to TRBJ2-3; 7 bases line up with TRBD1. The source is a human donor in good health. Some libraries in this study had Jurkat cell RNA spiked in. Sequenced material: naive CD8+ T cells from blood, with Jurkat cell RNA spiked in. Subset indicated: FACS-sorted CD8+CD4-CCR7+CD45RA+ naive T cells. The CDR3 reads CASSFDREDTQYF. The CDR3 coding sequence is TGTGCCAGCAGCTTTGACAGGGAGGATACGCAGTATTTT.